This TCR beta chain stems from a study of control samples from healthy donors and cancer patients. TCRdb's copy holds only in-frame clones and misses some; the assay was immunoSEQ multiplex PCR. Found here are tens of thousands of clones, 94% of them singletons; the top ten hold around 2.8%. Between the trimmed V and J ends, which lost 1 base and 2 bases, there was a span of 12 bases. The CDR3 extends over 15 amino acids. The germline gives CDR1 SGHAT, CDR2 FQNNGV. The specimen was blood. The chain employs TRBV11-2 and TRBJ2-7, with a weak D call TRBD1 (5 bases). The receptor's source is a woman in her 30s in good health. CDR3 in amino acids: CASSLVGVGPYEQYF. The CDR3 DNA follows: TGTGCCAGCAGCTTAGTAGGGGTGGGCCCCTACGAGCAGTACTTC.